The 20 T cell receptor beta chains below come from one sample, sequenced in a study of tissue T cells after allogeneic stem cell transplantation. The time point is: mouse harvest day 7 after allogeneic transplant. Tail vein injection delivered 10^7 T-cell-depleted bone marrow cells and 10^6 splenic CD5+ T cells. Generated by immunoSEQ multiplex PCR, the TCRdb table keeps only in-frame clones and is missing some. The sample consists of just over 8,500 clones, around 40% of them appearing once. What was sequenced was skin. The source is a female BALB/c mouse given C57BL/6 T cells with graft-versus-host disease after an allogeneic hematopoietic cell transplant.

This clone was observed a handful of times. Gene names denote mouse genes. CDR3 DNA, as far as it was read: TGTGCCAGCAGTTTAGGTGCAGAAACGCTGTAT. This encodes CASSLGAETLY. The full CDR3 protein is CASSLGAETLYF. J is TRBJ2-3 and V is TRBV15; D unresolved. The CDR3 goes on 1 residue after the read ends, and that part is filled in from the germline J gene. V was trimmed by 1 base and J by 1 base, leaving 0 bases between them. The CDR3 totals 12 residues. Germline values: CDR1 SGHND, CDR2 FRSKSL.

A word on this clone: The gene symbols are mouse symbols. The CDR3 goes on 1 residue after the read ends, and that part is filled in from the germline J gene. The J gene is TRBJ2-3, the V gene TRBV3, with no clear D. The CDR3 is made up of 11 amino acids. CDR1 SNHLY and CDR2 FYNGKV come from the germline V gene (reference sequence). Trimming pared 3 bases from V and 6 bases from J, leaving 4 bases between. The CDR3 is CASSLGETLYF. CDR3 bases read: TGTGCCAGCAGCTTGGGTGAAACGCTGTAT.

This clone has only one observation. Mouse names are used for the genes. The read comes to an end 1 residue before the CDR3 does, leaving the germline J gene to fill in the end. V is TRBV13-3 and J is TRBJ1-3; weak D call: TRBD1 (5 bases). Trimming took off 0 bases at V and 4 bases at J, with 11 bases between the two ends. Germline lookup yields CDR1 NNHDY and CDR2 SYVADS. The CDR3 consists of 15 residues. The CDR3 is CASSDGGGGGNTLYF. The CDR3 DNA, read in part, is TGTGCCAGCAGTGATGGGGGGGGAGGAGGAAATACGCTCTAT.

Concerning this clone: The gene names given are mouse names. With the read ending 1 residue before the CDR3 end, the germline J gene is used to fill in that end. This chain connects TRBV26 to TRBJ2-2; 9 nucleotides line up with TRBD1. The CDR3 has 14 residues. Germline values: CDR1 KGHPV, CDR2 FQNQEV (reference sequence). J lost 7 bases, V lost 4 bases, and 4 bases had no gene match. CDR3 sequence reads: CASSPQGADGQLYF. CDR3 bases read: TGTGCCAGCAGTCCACAGGGGGCTGACGGGCAGCTCTAC.

In its sample, this clone was seen a few times. Mouse germline and gene names are used. The CDR3 is cut off 1 residue early in the read; its end comes from the germline J gene. The chain recombines TRBV3 with TRBJ2-5, with D possibly being TRBD1 (6 bases). Germline CDR1 SNHLY, CDR2 FYNGKV (reference sequence). Trimming cost V 5 bases and J 9 bases, with 9 bases left between them. This CDR3 region has 11 residues. The CDR3 DNA, read in part, is TGTGCCAGCAGCGCCACAGGGACCCAGTAC. It codes for CASSATGTQY. The complete CDR3 protein is CASSATGTQYF.

This clone was detected only once. Genes and germline are mouse. The read falls 1 residue short of the CDR3 end, and the missing part is taken from the germline J gene. V gene TRBV19 combines with J gene TRBJ1-2, with TRBD1 matching over 7 bases. Germline lookup yields CDR1 FNHDT and CDR2 SITEND (reference sequence). This CDR3 region has 14 residues. J gave up 1 base and V 2 bases, and 2 bases lay outside the gene matches. The CDR3 bases that were read are TGTGCCAGCAGTATTGGGACAGTAAACTCCGACTACACC. Amino acids: CASSIGTVNSDYT. The whole CDR3 is CASSIGTVNSDYTF.

This clone has just a few counts. Gene names follow the mouse nomenclature. From the germline J gene comes the end of the CDR3, since the read stops 1 residue before it. This chain joins TRBV26 and TRBJ1-1; D is uncertain. This CDR3 region has 13 residues. Germline values: CDR1 KGHPV, CDR2 FQNQEV (reference sequence). V was pared by 4 bases and J by 0 bases, with 6 bases between. The sequenced part of the CDR3 DNA is TGTGCCAGCAGTCCGGGTGCAAACACAGAAGTCTTC. Its protein product is CASSPGANTEVF. The CDR3 in its entirety is CASSPGANTEVFF.

With respect to this clone: The gene symbols are mouse symbols. From the germline J gene comes the end of the CDR3, since the read stops 1 residue before it. The chain combines TRBV2 with TRBJ2-7; 11 nucleotides match TRBD2. With V trimmed by 3 bases and J by 4 bases, 2 bases remained unmatched. Germline CDR1 is LGHNA and CDR2 is YSYQKL. The CDR3 length is 14 residues. The sequenced part of the CDR3 DNA is TGTGCCAGCAGCCACACTGGGGGGGCTTATGAACAGTAC. Translation: CASSHTGGAYEQY. The entire CDR3 reads CASSHTGGAYEQYF.

As to this clone: The gene names here belong to mouse. The read ends 1 residue before the CDR3 terminus; that terminus is restored from the germline J gene. The rearrangement links TRBV16 to TRBJ2-3, with D hard to call. CDR3 length: 13 residues. V was cut by 1 base and J by 0 bases, with 2 bases left in between. CDR1 is SGHSA, CDR2 FRNQAP, per germline. The CDR3 spells CASSLGSAETLYF. The CDR3 bases that were read are TGTGCAAGCAGCTTAGGCAGTGCAGAAACGCTGTAT.

With respect to this clone: Any gene name here is a mouse gene name. The CDR3 end lies 1 residue beyond the end of the read and is filled in from the germline J gene. The chain has TRBV19 and TRBJ2-4; 8 nucleotides align to TRBD2. The CDR3 covers 16 residues. V was pared by 0 bases and J by 0 bases, with 3 bases of the junction left unmatched. CDR1 is FNHDT, CDR2 SITEND, per germline (reference sequence). The CDR3 bases that were read are TGTGCCAGCAGTATAGCCTGGGGGGCCAGTCAAAACACCTTGTAC. Translating it yields CASSIAWGASQNTLY. The whole CDR3 is CASSIAWGASQNTLYF.

A word on this clone: Germline and genes here are mouse. The CDR3 goes on 1 residue after the read ends, and that part is filled in from the germline J gene. V usage is TRBV3 and J usage is TRBJ2-1; TRBD2 aligns across 13 bases. The J segment lost 7 bases and the V segment lost 0 bases, leaving 3 bases of the junction unmatched. This CDR3 has 16 amino acids. Looked up from germline, CDR1 is SNHLY and CDR2 is FYNGKV (reference sequence). CDR3 sequence: CASSLARDWGGAEQFF. The sequenced CDR3 bases are TGTGCCAGCAGCTTAGCGCGGGACTGGGGGGGAGCTGAGCAGTTC.

On this clone itself: Gene labels here are mouse ones. Coverage ceases 1 residue before the CDR3 finishes, and the germline J gene fills in the end. The chain has TRBV3 and TRBJ2-7; 7 bases fit TRBD1. Germline CDR1 SNHLY, CDR2 FYNGKV (reference sequence). The V gene end was trimmed by 6 bases and the J gene end by 0 bases; junction bases not matched to a gene: 2. The CDR3 runs to 13 residues. The CDR3 here is CASRRQGSYEQYF. CDR3 DNA, as far as it was read: TGTGCCAGCAGACGACAGGGCTCCTATGAACAGTAC.

To note about this clone: Gene names follow the mouse nomenclature. The CDR3 goes on 1 residue after the read ends, and that part is filled in from the germline J gene. The V call is TRBV12-1, the J call TRBJ2-7; maybe TRBD1 (5 bases). The CDR3 spans 13 residues. The V gene's germline CDR1 is SGHSN and CDR2 HYEKVE. V lost 1 base and J lost 7, with 13 bases in between. The DNA read from the CDR3 is TGTGCCAGCTCTCTGGTGGAGGGGAGGGAACAGTAC. Its protein product is CASSLVEGREQY. The full CDR3 protein reads CASSLVEGREQYF. Using reference TRBV12-1 and TRBJ2-7 for the parts outside the CDR3, the full variable domain is DSGVVQSPRHIIKEKGGRSVLTCIPISGHSNVVWYQQTLGKELKFLIQHYEKVERDKGFLPSRFSVQQFDDYHSEMNMSALELEDSAMYFCASSLVEGREQYFGPGTRLTVL.

Note on this clone: Gene names follow the mouse nomenclature. With the read ending 1 residue before the CDR3 end, the germline J gene is used to fill in that end. V is TRBV16 and J is TRBJ2-7; 11 bases are a match to TRBD2. Germline-derived CDR1 and CDR2 are SGHSA and FRNQAP. The CDR3 loop spans 15 amino acids. V gave up 1 base and J gave up 4 bases; unmatched junction bases: 3. The sequenced CDR3 bases are TGTGCAAGCAGCTTAGTTGGGGACTGGGGGTATGAACAGTAC. Translated, it gives CASSLVGDWGYEQY. The whole CDR3 sequence reads CASSLVGDWGYEQYF.

The table lists this clone with a few counts. Germline and genes here are mouse. The CDR3 end falls 1 residue outside the read, so it is completed with the germline J gene. The V gene is TRBV26, the J gene TRBJ1-4, with unresolved D. The length of the CDR3 is 17 residues. Germline CDR1 KGHPV, CDR2 FQNQEV (reference sequence). With 4 bases removed from V and 0 bases from J, the gap between germline ends came to 15 bases. The CDR3 loop is CASSPPPGTFSNERLFF. The CDR3 bases that were read are TGTGCCAGCAGTCCCCCGCCAGGAACTTTTTCCAACGAAAGATTATTT.

This clone has only a few counts. Gene names are mouse gene names. Sequencing ends 1 residue short of the CDR3 end; the germline J gene provides the rest. V and J are TRBV31 and TRBJ1-2; 10 positions match TRBD1. This CDR3 region has 14 residues. The germline gives CDR1 GKSSPN, CDR2 SITVG. The trim removed 2 bases at V and 4 bases at J, leaving 4 bases unmatched. This CDR3 is CAWSEGQGISDYTF. The CDR3 bases that were read are TGTGCCTGGAGTGAGGGACAGGGGATCTCCGACTACACC.

This clone was detected a few times. Gene names denote mouse genes. Read coverage stops 1 residue before the CDR3 terminus; the germline J gene supplies the remainder. This chain links TRBV20 with TRBJ2-4, with D possibly TRBD1 on 5 matching bases. The germline CDR1 and CDR2 sequences are GFQATS and STVNSAI. Trimming stripped 4 bases from V and 2 bases from J, with 10 bases between. The CDR3 totals 13 residues. The DNA read from the CDR3 is TGTGGTGCTATGAGGACAAATCAAAACACCTTGTAC. Protein product: CGAMRTNQNTLY. The entire CDR3 reads CGAMRTNQNTLYF.

This clone was seen more than once but under ten times. Genes here carry mouse names. Read data end 1 residue before the CDR3 end; the end is taken from the germline J gene. The chain couples TRBV26 to TRBJ2-3; 12 bases are a match to TRBD2. Germline loops: CDR1 KGHPV, CDR2 FQNQEV (reference sequence). The trim removed 4 bases at V and 3 bases at J, leaving 2 bases unmatched. The CDR3 runs 15 residues. The CDR3 loop is CASSPDWGGAETLYF. CDR3 DNA (partial): TGTGCCAGCAGTCCCGACTGGGGGGGCGCAGAAACGCTGTAT.

Comments on this clone: Mouse gene names apply. The read stops 1 residue short of the end of the CDR3; the missing end is completed from the germline J gene. J is TRBJ2-3 and V is TRBV26; 8 bases are shared with TRBD1. The CDR3 consists of 15 residues. V was clipped by 2 bases and J by 3 bases; unmatched bases: 4. Germline CDR1 is KGHPV and CDR2 is FQNQEV (reference sequence). The part of the CDR3 DNA that was read is TGTGCCAGCAGTCTGCGGGACAGGAGAGCAGAAACGCTGTAT. Translating it yields CASSLRDRRAETLY. The full CDR3 protein is CASSLRDRRAETLYF.

Of note for this clone: Mouse germline and gene names are used. The sequence runs out 1 residue before the end of the CDR3; the remainder is reconstructed from the germline J gene. The V and J genes are TRBV16 and TRBJ2-4; possible D gene TRBD1, 7 bases. Germline V lookup: CDR1 SGHSA, CDR2 FRNQAP. V lost 2 bases and J lost 3, with 9 bases in between. The CDR3 covers 14 residues. The CDR3 loop reads CASSLQGGQNTLYF. The covered CDR3 bases are TGTGCAAGCAGCTTACAGGGGGGACAAAACACCTTGTAC.